This TCR beta chain was sequenced for a study of shared clonotypes between healthy human individuals. Findings of the study overall: Clonotype sharing levels among donors were expected to vary with sequencing depth.

Each replicate PCR on the sorted subsets used 150 to 200 ng DNA (around 30,000 T cell genomes). Clones were sequenced by immunoSEQ multiplex PCR, and TCRdb holds only the in-frame ones, with some missing. The sample lists some 1,900,000 clones, about 95% seen once, with 1.2% in the top ten. Naive-designated CD8 cells lacked CD45RO, were positively enriched for CCR7, and omitted terminally differentiated effector memory CD45RA+ cells. About this clone: Antigen specificity is unknown.

This CDR3 has 13 amino acids. Between the trimmed V and J ends, which lost 2 bases and 5 bases, there was a span of 7 bases. From germline, CDR1 is MNHEY and CDR2 SMNVEV (reference sequence). The rearrangement uses TRBV27 and TRBJ2-1, with D possibly TRBD1 on 5 matching bases. The sequenced sample was naive CD8+ T cells sorted from blood. The clonotype originates from a young man in good health. The CDR3 loop is CASSLDRDNEQFF. The CDR3 nucleotides read TGTGCCAGCAGTTTAGACAGAGACAATGAGCAGTTCTTC.